These 28 T cell receptor beta chains originate from one sample sequenced in a study of patients and donors after allogeneic stem cell transplantation. One entry per CDR3 protein, called by TCRdb with MiXCR from the RT-PCR reads. The table has about a million distinct CDR3 sequences, 15% to 20% seen once; the top ten hold around 6%. Input material: blood, either unsorted or a sorted T cell fraction (not recorded which). All receptors come from a human donor who was either an allogeneic HSCT recipient or a stem cell or donor lymphocyte infusion donor (not recorded which). It is not recorded whose cells these are; they may come from a transplant donor.

This chain joins TRBV7-2 and TRBJ1-2; D is ambiguous. The V gene's germline CDR1 is SGHTA and CDR2 FQGNSA. V was trimmed by 0 bases and J by 2 bases, leaving 10 bases between them. This CDR3 has 15 amino acids. DNA of the CDR3: TGTGCCAGCAGCTTAGCCCCGGGCCAGAACTATGGCTACACCTTC. The encoded protein is CASSLAPGQNYGYTF.

Many counts were recorded for this clonotype. The V and J genes are TRBV12-3 or TRBV12-4 and TRBJ2-2, with 8 positions matching TRBD1. The CDR3 totals 16 residues. V shed 2 bases, J shed 3 bases, and the junction held 5 bases outside the gene matches. CDR3 in amino acids: CASSLSAGGYTGELFF. The CDR3 DNA reads as TGTGCCAGCAGTTTATCGGCAGGGGGCTACACCGGGGAGCTGTTTTTT.

This chain connects TRBV6-2 or TRBV6-3 to TRBJ1-6; D possibly corresponds to TRBD1 (6 bases). CDR1 and CDR2 from the germline V gene are MNHEY and SVGEGT. The germline V and J ends were trimmed by 0 bases and 11 bases, with 14 bases remaining between them. This CDR3 is built from 15 residues. CDR3 DNA: TGTGCCAGCAGTTACTCCTCGGCAGGACAGCCACCCCTCCACTTT. Amino acid sequence: CASSYSSAGQPPLHF.

This clonotype appeared many times. The chain carries TRBV27 and TRBJ1-5; possibly TRBD1 for D (5 bases). This CDR3 spans 15 amino acids. With 6 bases removed from V and 5 bases from J, the gap between germline ends came to 17 bases. Germline-derived CDR1 and CDR2 are MNHEY and SMNVEV (reference sequence). The CDR3 DNA sequence: TGTGCCAGCAGCCTAAATCATGGGGGGTATCAGCCCCAGCATTTT. This codes for CASSLNHGGYQPQHF.

This clonotype was picked up a small number of times. J is TRBJ1-2 and V is TRBV24-1; D is uncertain. V dropped 3 bases and J dropped 6 bases, with 7 bases sitting between them. The CDR3 extends over 12 amino acids. Germline CDR1 is KGHDR and CDR2 is SFDVKD. In DNA form, the CDR3 reads TGTGCCACCAGTGATGGCGTTCATGGCTACACCTTC. It translates to CATSDGVHGYTF.

The genes are TRBV5-1 and TRBJ2-7, with TRBD1 matching over 8 bases. The CDR3 loop spans 13 amino acids. Germline V gene lookup returns CDR1 SGHRS and CDR2 YFSETQ. The trim removed 9 bases at V and 4 bases at J, leaving 9 bases unmatched. CDR3 sequence reads: CATGIDRGYEQYF. DNA for the CDR3: TGCGCCACCGGCATCGACAGGGGATACGAGCAGTACTTC.

The chain has TRBV19 and TRBJ1-2; a weak D match, TRBD1 (6 bases). Germline-derived CDR1 and CDR2 are LNHDA and SQIVND (reference sequence). This CDR3 is built from 15 residues. V dropped 9 bases and J dropped 5 bases, with 22 bases sitting between them. The CDR3 loop reads CARPHPDRAYYGYTF. CDR3 DNA: TGTGCCAGACCCCACCCGGACAGAGCATATTATGGCTACACCTTC.

This clonotype was detected only a few times. The rearrangement joins TRBV20-1 to TRBJ2-5, with 12 bases fitting TRBD1. Looked up from germline, CDR1 is DFQATT and CDR2 is SNEGSKA (reference sequence). Unmatched junction bases numbered 7, after V lost 5 bases and J lost 6 bases. This CDR3 comprises 14 residues. CDR3 loop: CSALRDRGRQTQYF. DNA of the CDR3: TGCAGTGCTCTTCGGGACAGGGGGCGGCAGACCCAGTACTTC.

J is TRBJ1-1 and V is TRBV6-5, with 9 bases matching TRBD1. V was pared by 2 bases and J by 4 bases, with 2 bases of the junction left unmatched. CDR1 is MNHEY, CDR2 SVGAGI, per germline. This CDR3 is 14 amino acids long. This CDR3 is CASSYGTGTTEAFF. In DNA, the CDR3 is TGTGCCAGCAGTTACGGGACAGGGACCACTGAAGCTTTCTTT.

There are a few counts of this clonotype. The CDR3 here is CATSRADRASGANVLTF. CDR3 in DNA: TGTGCCACCAGCAGAGCGGACAGGGCCTCTGGGGCCAACGTCCTGACTTTC. The J gene is TRBJ2-6, the V gene TRBV15, with TRBD1 matching over 8 bases. The ends lost 1 base at V and 0 bases at J; junction bases unmatched: 2. The CDR3 has 17 residues. Germline CDR1 and CDR2: LNHNV and YYDKDF (reference sequence).

This chain uses TRBV30 with TRBJ1-5; 7 positions match TRBD1. Losses at the gene ends were 1 base for V and 1 base for J; bases not matched to a gene: 4. The CDR3 totals 15 residues. The germline CDR1 and CDR2 sequences are GTSNPN and SVGIG (reference sequence). The DNA for the CDR3 is TGTGCCTGGAGTGCTGGGACAGCAAGCAATCAGCCCCAGCATTTT. As protein: CAWSAGTASNQPQHF.

This clonotype occurred a few times. The chain links TRBV5-6 to TRBJ1-2, with D possibly matching TRBD1 (5 bases). V lost 4 bases to trimming and J lost 6 bases, with 19 bases between them. Looked up from germline, CDR1 is SGHDT and CDR2 is YYEEEE. The CDR3 has 15 residues. The CDR3 nucleotides read TGTGCCAGCAGCCACAGACCGACAGAAGTGGATGGCTACACCTTC. It yields the protein CASSHRPTEVDGYTF.

The chain joins TRBV7-2 to TRBJ1-4; D is unclear. The CDR3 totals 17 residues. Trimming removed 1 base from V and 7 bases from J, with 19 bases in between. CDR1 SGHTA and CDR2 FQGNSA come from the germline V gene. In DNA form, the CDR3 reads TGTGCCAGCAGCTTAGATTTGTGGGCGGTGGCACGTGAAAAACTGTTTTTT. Translated, it gives CASSLDLWAVAREKLFF.

The chain combines TRBV5-1 with TRBJ1-1; unclear D gene. Trimming left V 3 bases short and J 1 base short, with 13 bases between. This CDR3 comprises 15 residues. Germline V gene sequence: CDR1 SGHRS, CDR2 YFSETQ. DNA of the CDR3: TGCGCCAGCAGCTCTACTCTAACCAGGAACACTGAAGCTTTCTTT. Translated, it gives CASSSTLTRNTEAFF.

This clonotype came up a few times. V gene TRBV9 combines with J gene TRBJ2-1, with TRBD2 identical over 12 bases. Germline loops: CDR1 SGDLS, CDR2 YYNGEE. The CDR3 extends over 14 amino acids. Losses at the gene ends were 7 bases for V and 5 bases for J; bases not matched to a gene: 4. The CDR3 region is CASVGLAGNNEQFF. CDR3 sequence (DNA): TGTGCCAGCGTCGGACTAGCGGGGAACAATGAGCAGTTCTTC.

The CDR3 region has the DNA TGTGCCAGCAGCTTAAAGGGCGGGAGTCTTGGTAGGGCAGATACGCAGTATTTT. It yields the protein CASSLKGGSLGRADTQYF. J is TRBJ2-3 and V is TRBV7-3, with TRBD2 matching over 7 bases. Unmatched junction bases numbered 14, after V lost 1 base and J lost 4 bases. Germline lookup yields CDR1 SGHTA and CDR2 FQGTGA. The CDR3 has 18 residues.

The chain joins TRBV5-6 to TRBJ2-7, with 7 bases matching TRBD2. The trim removed 1 base at V and 2 bases at J, leaving 3 bases unmatched. CDR3 size: 14 residues. Per the germline V gene, CDR1 is SGHDT and CDR2 is YYEEEE. CDR3 nucleotides: TGTGCCAGCAGCTTGCCTAGCGGACCCTACGAGCAGTACTTC. Its protein is CASSLPSGPYEQYF.

This clonotype was seen a handful of times. The chain joins TRBV18 to TRBJ2-1, with D unresolved. V lost 0 bases to trimming and J lost 16 bases, with 13 bases between them. The CDR3 has 12 residues. CDR1 and CDR2 from the germline V gene are KGHSH and LQKENI. In DNA, the CDR3 is TGTGCCAGCTCACCACCGGAAGCGACCGTTTTCTTC. Translation: CASSPPEATVFF.

The table lists this clonotype with a few counts. J is TRBJ1-2 and V is TRBV9; 10 nucleotides match TRBD1. Germline loops: CDR1 SGDLS, CDR2 YYNGEE. V gave up 4 bases and J gave up 6 bases; unmatched junction bases: 6. The CDR3 sequence is 14 residues long. The chain's CDR3 is CASSLDRGIDGYTF. The CDR3 region has the DNA TGTGCCAGCAGCCTGGACAGGGGGATTGATGGCTACACCTTC.

This chain joins TRBV5-1 and TRBJ2-3; 9 bases match TRBD1. With V trimmed by 3 bases and J by 4 bases, 12 bases remained unmatched. The CDR3 has 17 amino acids. CDR1 is SGHRS and CDR2 is YFSETQ in the germline V gene. This CDR3 reads CASSSRQGGSGADTQYF. The CDR3 bases are TGCGCCAGCAGCTCCAGACAGGGGGGCTCAGGAGCAGATACGCAGTATTTT.

This clonotype came up a few times. The chain links TRBV9 to TRBJ1-2, with 8 bases matching TRBD1. The ends lost 0 bases at V and 4 bases at J; junction bases unmatched: 8. CDR1 and CDR2 (germline): SGDLS, YYNGEE. CDR3 length: 16 amino acids. CDR3 bases: TGTGCCAGCAGCGTAGGGACAGGGATAGGAATCTATGGCTACACCTTC. Translation: CASSVGTGIGIYGYTF.

V usage is TRBV4-2 and J usage is TRBJ1-3; 7 positions agree with TRBD1. Germline CDR1 reads LGHNA; CDR2 reads YNFKEQ. This CDR3 contains 17 residues. J was trimmed by 4 bases and V by 5 bases; bases with no gene match: 14. The CDR3 is CASSVLQGPPAGNTIYF. The CDR3 DNA reads TGTGCCAGCAGCGTGTTACAGGGGCCCCCGGCCGGAAACACCATATATTTT.

This clonotype was observed many times. The chain recombines TRBV6-6 with TRBJ2-2; D is undetermined. The CDR3 length is 12 residues. Germline V gene lookup returns CDR1 MNHNY and CDR2 SVGAGI (reference sequence). Trimming took off 2 bases at V and 5 bases at J, with 3 bases between the two ends. The CDR3 protein is CASSYGTGELFF. For the CDR3, the DNA is TGTGCCAGCAGTTACGGGACCGGGGAGCTGTTTTTT.

This clonotype has a handful of counts. The J gene is TRBJ1-2, the V gene TRBV6-1; D may be TRBD1 (6 bases). Germline V lookup: CDR1 MNHNS, CDR2 SASEGT. This CDR3 contains 14 residues. With 9 bases removed from V and 4 bases from J, the gap between germline ends came to 18 bases. CDR3 coding DNA: TGTGCCAGTCGTATTTTACAGGGATCCTATGGCTACACCTTC. Translated: CASRILQGSYGYTF.

This clonotype was seen a few times. This chain connects TRBV3-1 to TRBJ1-1; no reliable D call. Germline V gives CDR1 LGHDT, CDR2 YNNKEL (reference sequence). Trimming removed 0 bases from V and 0 bases from J, with 14 bases in between. The CDR3 has 17 amino acids. CDR3 sequence: CASSQDGPPSMNTEAFF. In nucleotides, the CDR3 is TGTGCCAGCAGCCAAGATGGGCCACCATCTATGAACACTGAAGCTTTCTTT. The full variable domain, completed using reference TRBV3-1 and TRBJ1-1, is DTAVSQTPKYLVTQMGNDKSIKCEQNLGHDTMYWYKQDSKKFLKIMFSYNNKELIINETVPNRFSPKSPDKAHLNLHINSLELGDSAVYFCASSQDGPPSMNTEAFFGQGTRLTVV.

In its sample, this clonotype was seen many times. The genes are TRBV24-1 and TRBJ1-1; D remains ambiguous. This CDR3 region has 13 residues. The germline gives CDR1 KGHDR, CDR2 SFDVKD. With 0 bases removed from V and 8 bases from J, the gap between germline ends came to 9 bases. The CDR3 protein is CATSDLREEEAFF. The CDR3 DNA reads TGTGCCACCAGTGATTTGCGCGAGGAGGAAGCTTTCTTT.

The gene calls are TRBV30 and TRBJ1-1; D remains unclear. This CDR3 is built from 15 residues. CDR1 and CDR2 from the germline V gene are GTSNPN and SVGIG (reference sequence). With 0 bases removed from V and 1 base from J, the gap between germline ends came to 12 bases. For the CDR3, the DNA is TGTGCCTGGAGTGTAAGAGCAGGAGGGAACACTGAAGCTTTCTTT. Amino acids: CAWSVRAGGNTEAFF.

The chain joins TRBV7-2 to TRBJ2-1, with D possibly matching TRBD1 (6 bases). With 1 base removed from V and 5 bases from J, the gap between germline ends came to 15 bases. The CDR3 covers 16 residues. From germline, CDR1 is SGHTA and CDR2 FQGNSA. The CDR3 sequence is CASSLEAQRGNNEQFF. CDR3 nucleotide sequence: TGTGCCAGCAGCTTAGAGGCCCAAAGGGGGAACAATGAGCAGTTCTTC.